This T cell receptor (beta chain) was sequenced for a study of spatial heterogeneity in lung cancer. Time point described: sample taken at primary tumor resection. The input material, whole RNA from tumor, nontumor lung or frozen PBMC, was sequenced unsorted. The 60 to 90 donors had untreated early-stage non-small cell lung cancer. This clonotype was counted a few times. No antigen is known for it. All TCR cDNA molecules were individually tagged with a unique molecular identifier. One entry per CDR3 protein results from TCRdb running MiXCR on the 5' RACE reads. Here the sample spans 50,000 or so distinct CDR3 sequences, about 7.6% being singletons. Germline V gene sequence: CDR1 SGHAT, CDR2 FQNNGV. Germline trimming cut 2 bases from V and 3 bases from J; bases unmatched to any gene: 13. The CDR3 totals 19 residues. Study results and caveats: Ubiquitous, expanded tumor-derived TCRs were more frequently observed in blood at resection than at follow-up.

The sequencing used PBMCs, collected at surgery. The V call is TRBV11-2, the J call TRBJ2-3; 11 bases line up with TRBD2. The TCR was taken from a female donor with early-stage non-small cell lung cancer. DNA of the CDR3: TGTGCCAGCAGCTTAACGACCCCAACTAGCGGGGGTTGGACAGATACGCAGTATTTT. It yields the protein CASSLTTPTSGGWTDTQYF.